The rows below give T cell receptor beta chains drawn from one sample of a study of CD8+CD57+ T cells in acquired aplastic anemia. Each CDR3 protein gets one entry after TCRdb re-called the reads with MiXCR. The profile shows about 160,000 distinct CDR3 sequences, around 50% of them singletons. Sequencing was performed on sorted CD4+, CD8+, or CD8+CD57+ T cells (not recorded which) from PBMCs. Receptors originate from a human donor with aplastic anemia. Each CDR3 is given without its conserved first and last residue. The order of the fields is CDR3 protein, V gene, CDR3 length, clone size, J gene, D gene. D genes are given only for firm matches. Clone size, where shown, is once, few, many, or a class for clones that have expanded.

ASSLVWDRGSPLH | TRBV7-2 | 13 | . | TRBJ1-6 | TRBD1
ASSAANPNEKLF | TRBV9 | 12 | many | TRBJ1-4 | .
ASSFEGDEQF | TRBV7-9 | 10 | . | TRBJ2-1 | .
ASSVRQGQETQY | TRBV9 | 12 | many | TRBJ2-5 | TRBD1
ASSYSQGNGETQY | TRBV6-5 | 13 | few | TRBJ2-5 | .
ASSVGDGTEAF | TRBV9 | 11 | . | TRBJ1-1 | .
SVHLTGYEKLF | TRBV29-1 | 11 | . | TRBJ1-4 | TRBD1
ASSQGESGNTIY | TRBV25-1 | 12 | many | TRBJ1-3 | .
ATHPDRVAYEQY | TRBV2 | 12 | . | TRBJ2-7 | TRBD1
ASSGGTGNEQS | TRBV7-7 | 11 | . | TRBJ2-1 | .
SVEGAPNYGYT | TRBV29-1 | 11 | medium-sized | TRBJ1-2 | .
ASNPGQGAVKLF | TRBV2 | 12 | . | TRBJ2-2 | TRBD1
ASSGLAGGPRYEQF | TRBV5-4 | 14 | many | TRBJ2-1 | TRBD2
ASSYLPEGNGQF | TRBV6-2/TRBV6-3 | 12 | . | TRBJ2-1 | .
AGGPFDTEAF | TRBV6-1 | 10 | . | TRBJ1-1 | .
ASSPGLEFGEQY | TRBV5-3 | 12 | . | TRBJ2-7 | TRBD2
ASSLWRGAGEQY | TRBV5-1 | 12 | many | TRBJ2-7 | TRBD2
ASSPGTGQPFLHTQY | TRBV9 | 15 | once | TRBJ2-3 | .
ASKRTSGSTPEQY | TRBV2 | 13 | . | TRBJ2-7 | TRBD2
ASRDRRGPSTDTQY | TRBV6-4 | 14 | many | TRBJ2-3 | .
SARDLDRVLYEQY | TRBV20-1 | 13 | . | TRBJ2-7 | TRBD1
SARPRTEDSNQPQH | TRBV20-1 | 14 | many | TRBJ1-5 | .
AVKGRTGPNQPQH | TRBV2 | 13 | . | TRBJ1-5 | TRBD1